The 14 T cell receptor beta chains below were found in one sample sequenced in a study of T-cell reconstitution after alpha-beta-depleted transplantation in children. It was with unique molecular identifiers that the TCRbeta library was prepared. TCRdb re-analysed the PCR reads in MiXCR, keeping a single row per CDR3 protein. The sample lists fewer than 550,000 distinct CDR3 sequences, more than 9% occurring once. This specimen consisted of PBMCs, obtained before TCRalphabeta/CD19-depleted stem cell transplant. All receptors derive from a child aged 2-15 years with inherited bone marrow failure, due to receive a stem cell transplant.

This clonotype was found many times. This rearrangement joins TRBV27 to TRBJ1-1, with 9 bases lining up with TRBD1. Losses at the gene ends were 4 bases for V and 11 bases for J; bases not matched to a gene: 14. The V gene's germline CDR1 is MNHEY and CDR2 SMNVEV (reference sequence). This CDR3 contains 15 residues. This chain's CDR3 is CASSSLRDREWRAFF. CDR3 bases: TGTGCCAGCAGTTCCCTTCGGGACAGGGAATGGCGGGCTTTCTTT.

As for this clonotype: This may be a read error, as it is one base from a much larger clone. CDR3 coding DNA: TGCGCCAGCGGATACGGACAGACCTTCTACAATGAGCAGTTCTTC. Its protein is CASGYGQTFYNEQFF. The V and J genes are TRBV4-3 and TRBJ2-1, with D possibly TRBD1 on 6 matching bases. CDR1 is LGHNA and CDR2 is YSLEER in the germline V gene. V lost 8 bases and J lost 3, with 17 bases in between. This CDR3 is built from 15 residues.

This clonotype was observed a few times. The rearrangement uses TRBV4-3 and TRBJ2-1, with D possibly TRBD2 on 5 matching bases. V was pared by 1 base and J by 3 bases, with 10 bases between. This CDR3 region has 15 residues. Germline loops: CDR1 LGHNA, CDR2 YSLEER. The CDR3 here is CASSQGGSRYNEQFF. For the CDR3, the DNA is TGCGCCAGCAGCCAAGGCGGGTCCCGCTACAATGAGCAGTTCTTC.

This clonotype was counted a few times. Mismatch with germline at one junction end may stem from a read error. The rearrangement joins TRBV7-4 to TRBJ2-1; either TRBD1 or TRBD2 may supply D (7 bases each). CDR3 length equals 22 residues. CDR1 and CDR2 from the germline V gene are SGHVT and SQSDAQ. This chain's CDR3 is CASSLFSLRGLAERSSYNEQFF. The CDR3 DNA is TGTGCCAGTAGCTTATTTAGCTTGAGGGGGCTAGCGGAAAGAAGCTCCTACAATGAGCAGTTCTTC.

The table lists this clonotype with many counts. J is TRBJ1-3 and V is TRBV4-3, with 9 bases lining up with TRBD1. Germline loops: CDR1 LGHNA, CDR2 YSLEER. The CDR3 totals 17 residues. J gave up 0 bases and V 3 bases, and 6 bases lay outside the gene matches. This chain's CDR3 is CASSQGTGSHSGNTIYF. CDR3 bases: TGCGCCAGCAGCCAGGGGACAGGGTCCCACTCTGGAAACACCATATATTTT.

This clonotype has just a few counts. J is TRBJ1-5 and V is TRBV10-3; 7 bases match TRBD1. The CDR3 is 16 amino acids. Germline trimming cut 3 bases from V and 0 bases from J; bases unmatched to any gene: 5. Germline V CDR1 and CDR2: ENHRY, SYGVKD. The CDR3 loop reads CAISEGQDYSNQPQHF. CDR3 bases: TGTGCCATCAGTGAAGGACAGGATTATAGCAATCAGCCCCAGCATTTT.

As concerns this clonotype: A much larger clone differs from this one at a single base, so this may be a read error. As the CDR3 is not closed by the conserved phenylalanine or tryptophan, this likely results from a read error. The rearrangement uses TRBV28 and TRBJ1-5, with 7 bases aligning to TRBD1. Germline V gene data show CDR1 as MDHEN and CDR2 as SYDVKM. The CDR3 spans 14 residues. V lost 7 bases to trimming and J lost 7 bases; unmatched junction nucleotides: 10. The CDR3 spells CASNPDRVRQPQHC. The CDR3 DNA is TGTGCCAGCAATCCAGACAGGGTCCGCCAGCCCCAGCATTGT.

This clonotype was recorded at least ten times. The CDR3 here is CASSQGVGTQYF. The CDR3 DNA reads as TGCGCCAGCAGCCAAGGCGTGGGAACCCAGTACTTC. J is TRBJ2-5 and V is TRBV4-3; D gene uncertain. Trimming cost V 1 base and J 8 bases, with 8 bases left between them. The CDR3 is 12 residues long. Germline CDR1 reads LGHNA; CDR2 reads YSLEER.

Ten or more counts support this clonotype. The genes are TRBV5-1 and TRBJ1-1; a weak D match, TRBD1 (6 bases). This CDR3 comprises 14 residues. Germline lookup yields CDR1 SGHRS and CDR2 YFSETQ. Trimming left V 1 base short and J 1 base short, with 8 bases between. The CDR3 region is CASSLRGANTEAFF. CDR3 sequence (DNA): TGCGCCAGCAGCTTGCGGGGGGCGAACACTGAAGCTTTCTTT.

This clonotype was recorded at least ten times. This chain joins TRBV5-6 and TRBJ2-1; no clear D. The CDR3 is 16 residues long. V lost 4 bases to trimming and J lost 0 bases, with 14 bases between them. Per the germline V gene, CDR1 is SGHDT and CDR2 is YYEEEE. Here the CDR3 DNA reads TGTGCCAGCAGCCCGCGGCGGCTGAACTCCTACAATGAGCAGTTCTTC. It translates to CASSPRRLNSYNEQFF.

Regarding this clonotype: A much larger clone lies a single base off, so this may be a read error. The V and J genes are TRBV12-3 or TRBV12-4 and TRBJ2-2; possibly TRBD2 for D (5 bases). This CDR3 spans 11 amino acids. The CDR3 spells CATQISGEPFF. The CDR3 bases are TGTGCCACCCAAATTTCCGGGGAGCCGTTTTTT.

There are a few counts of this clonotype. This chain uses TRBV5-1 with TRBJ2-2, with D possibly TRBD1 on 5 matching bases. V gave up 6 bases and J gave up 5 bases, with 11 bases separating them. Germline V gene lookup returns CDR1 SGHRS and CDR2 YFSETQ. CDR3 length: 13 amino acids. CDR3 in DNA: TGCGCCAGCAAAGGGGTACAGACCGGGGAGCTGTTTTTT. Residues: CASKGVQTGELFF.

In this sample, this clonotype turned up many times. This chain joins TRBV4-1 and TRBJ2-3; D tentatively fits TRBD1 or TRBD2 (5 bases each). The V gene lost 2 bases and the J gene lost 2 bases, with 14 bases spanning the gap. The germline gives CDR1 MGHRA, CDR2 YSYEKL. This CDR3 contains 16 residues. As DNA, the CDR3 is TGCGCCAGCAGCCAACCCGGGACCTTCCTCACAGATACGCAGTATTTT. It encodes CASSQPGTFLTDTQYF.

In its sample, this clonotype was seen many times. The V gene is TRBV11-2, the J gene TRBJ2-7; TRBD2 agrees at 13 bases. The CDR3 has 15 amino acids. V was pared by 5 bases and J by 4 bases, with 5 bases of the junction left unmatched. CDR1 and CDR2 (germline): SGHAT, FQNNGV. CDR3 in amino acids: CASSQGLAGEYEQYF. The CDR3 coding sequence is TGTGCCAGCAGCCAAGGACTAGCGGGGGAATACGAGCAGTACTTC.